These 28 T cell receptor beta chains originate from one sample sequenced in a study of blood T cell repertoires in COVID-19. TCRdb's table, derived via immunoSEQ multiplex PCR, lists solely in-frame clones and lacks some. The table lists about 200,000 clones, around 94% of them singletons, with approximately 0.69% in the top ten. The sample comprised peripheral blood. These receptors came from a young man with COVID-19, enrolled during active disease.

The chain carries TRBV7-9 and TRBJ1-6; the D gene is possibly TRBD1 (5 bases). CDR1 and CDR2 (germline): SEHNR, FQNEAQ (reference sequence). Deletions cut 5 bases from V and 3 bases from J, with 11 bases between. The CDR3 covers 15 residues. The CDR3 region is CASSPRQSYNSPLHF. CDR3 nucleotides: TGTGCCAGCAGCCCAAGACAGAGCTATAATTCACCCCTCCACTTT.

The chain recombines TRBV6-5 with TRBJ1-2; possible D gene TRBD1, 5 bases. This CDR3 has 15 amino acids. Germline V gene sequence: CDR1 MNHEY, CDR2 SVGAGI. V lost 5 bases and J lost 4, with 17 bases in between. This CDR3 is CASSIGRTLGYGYTF. As DNA, the CDR3 is TGTGCCAGCAGTATAGGAAGGACACTCGGCTATGGCTACACCTTC.

This sequence joins TRBV5-1 and TRBJ2-2; D is possibly TRBD1 (6 bases). The CDR3 extends over 15 amino acids. Between the trimmed V and J ends, which lost 3 bases and 3 bases, there was a span of 12 bases. The germline V gene has CDR1 SGHRS and CDR2 YFSETQ. This CDR3 is CASSSGQEDTGELFF. The CDR3 coding sequence is TGCGCCAGCAGCTCGGGACAAGAGGACACCGGGGAGCTGTTTTTT.

The gene calls are TRBV25-1 and TRBJ2-7, with a weak D call TRBD1 (8 bases). Germline V lookup: CDR1 MGHDK, CDR2 SYGVNS. Between the trimmed V and J ends, which lost 4 bases and 0 bases, there was a span of 13 bases. The CDR3 loop spans 15 amino acids. This CDR3 reads CASSAQGGSSYEQYF. The CDR3 region has the DNA TGTGCCAGCAGTGCACAGGGGGGGTCCTCCTACGAGCAGTACTTC.

The chain employs TRBV27 and TRBJ1-2, with D uncertain. The V and J ends lost 2 bases and 5 bases respectively, with 9 bases between them. Germline CDR1 is MNHEY and CDR2 is SMNVEV (reference sequence). The CDR3 has 13 residues. Written as DNA, the CDR3 is TGTGCCAGCAGTTTAATGCGGAATTATGGCTACACCTTC. Protein: CASSLMRNYGYTF.

This clone appeared once. The chain uses TRBV3-1 (or the pseudogene TRBV3-2) and TRBJ1-1, with a possible D match to TRBD1 (5 bases). The length of the CDR3 is 15 residues. Germline CDR1 LGHDT, CDR2 YNNKEL (reference sequence). Trimming removed 0 bases at V and 5 bases at J, with 13 bases between. The CDR3 reads CASSQEGVRDTEAFF. The CDR3 coding sequence is TGTGCCAGCAGCCAAGAAGGGGTAAGGGATACTGAAGCTTTCTTT.

This clone was picked up one time. The rearrangement uses TRBV5-6 and TRBJ2-5; a weak D match, TRBD1 (5 bases). Germline V gives CDR1 SGHDT, CDR2 YYEEEE. Trimming removed 5 bases from V and 1 base from J, with 9 bases in between. The CDR3 consists of 13 residues. CDR3 nucleotide sequence: TGTGCCAGCAGTTCAGGGTTCCAAGAGACCCAGTACTTC. Its translation is CASSSGFQETQYF.

The V gene is TRBV7-2, the J gene TRBJ1-1; weak D call: TRBD1 (5 bases). V shed 2 bases and J shed 4 bases, with 14 bases lying between them. The CDR3 length is 15 residues. The germline V gene encodes CDR1 SGHTA and CDR2 FQGNSA. CDR3: CASSLRRGLGTEAFF. The CDR3 DNA follows: TGTGCCAGCAGCTTAAGGAGGGGACTCGGCACTGAAGCTTTCTTT.

V usage is TRBV4-1 and J usage is TRBJ2-7, with TRBD2 identical over 10 bases. CDR1 is MGHRA, CDR2 YSYEKL, per germline. The CDR3 has 16 amino acids. V gave up 0 bases and J gave up 0 bases; unmatched junction bases: 2. This CDR3 reads CASSQEQRGGSYEQYF. The CDR3 nucleotides are TGCGCCAGCAGCCAAGAACAGCGGGGGGGCTCCTACGAGCAGTACTTC.

This clone occurred a few times. The chain couples TRBV24-1 to TRBJ2-2; D perhaps matches TRBD2 (7 bases). Trimming shortened V by 11 bases and J by 3 bases, and 15 bases separated the two germline ends. The V gene's germline CDR1 is KGHDR and CDR2 SFDVKD. The CDR3 runs 14 residues. Here the CDR3 reads CARAGAQYTGELFF. The CDR3 DNA is TGTGCCAGGGCGGGGGCTCAGTACACCGGGGAGCTGTTTTTT.

V usage is TRBV3-1 (or the pseudogene TRBV3-2) and J usage is TRBJ2-7; a weak D match, TRBD2 (6 bases). The germline V gene encodes CDR1 LGHDT and CDR2 YNNKEL (reference sequence). V gave up 0 bases and J gave up 3 bases, with 9 bases separating them. The CDR3 runs 14 residues. CDR3 region: CASSQDGGNYEQYF. In nucleotides, the CDR3 is TGTGCCAGCAGCCAAGATGGGGGGAACTACGAGCAGTACTTC.

The rearrangement links TRBV6-5 to TRBJ1-1; D possibly corresponds to TRBD1 (5 bases). The CDR3 consists of 14 residues. Germline V gives CDR1 MNHEY, CDR2 SVGAGI. The V end was cut by 2 bases, the J end by 10 bases, with 17 bases between. CDR3 DNA sequence: TGTGCCAGCAGTTACGAAGATAGGGGAAAGGGAGCTTTCTTT. Encoded protein: CASSYEDRGKGAFF.

The rearrangement links TRBV3-1 (or the pseudogene TRBV3-2) to TRBJ1-2; tentative D call: TRBD1 (5 bases). Germline CDR1 reads LGHDT; CDR2 reads YNNKEL (reference sequence). The CDR3 extends over 14 amino acids. V lost 0 bases and J lost 7, with 12 bases in between. The CDR3 is CASSQEGRGTGYTF. CDR3 nucleotide sequence: TGTGCCAGCAGCCAAGAGGGAAGGGGTACTGGCTACACCTTC.

The J gene is TRBJ1-2, the V gene TRBV4-1; D not resolved. CDR3 length equals 11 residues. Germline values: CDR1 MGHRA, CDR2 YSYEKL. Deletions cut 0 bases from V and 10 bases from J, with 6 bases between. The CDR3 spells CASSQEQSYTF. The DNA for the CDR3 is TGCGCCAGCAGCCAAGAGCAGTCCTACACCTTC.

The chain employs TRBV30 and TRBJ1-3, with a possible D match to TRBD1 (6 bases). The CDR3 runs 16 residues. Germline-derived CDR1 and CDR2 are GTSNPN and SVGIG (reference sequence). V was cut by 0 bases and J by 0 bases, with 12 bases left in between. The CDR3 nucleotides read TGTGCCTGGAGTGTACTGGACAGAACCTCTGGAAACACCATATATTTT. The encoded protein is CAWSVLDRTSGNTIYF. Together with reference TRBV30 and TRBJ1-3, the CDR3 gives the full variable domain: SQTIHQWPATLVQPVGSPLSLECTVEGTSNPNLYWYRQAAGRGLQLLFYSVGIGQISSEVPQNLSASRPQDRQFILSSKKLLLSDSGFYLCAWSVLDRTSGNTIYFGEGSWLTVV.

The V and J genes are TRBV5-3 and TRBJ1-5; D unresolved. TRBV5-3 has ORF status, its function being uncertain. The CDR3 is made up of 17 amino acids. V was clipped by 4 bases and J by 1 base, with 18 bases between them. In DNA form, the CDR3 reads TGTGCCAGAAGCCAATCTCAGGTTCTATTAAGCAATCAGCCCCAGCATTTT. It encodes CARSQSQVLLSNQPQHF.

This chain links TRBV18 with TRBJ2-5; D gene uncertain. The CDR3 is 12 residues long. V lost 4 bases and J lost 3, with 6 bases in between. Germline assignment: CDR1 KGHSH and CDR2 LQKENI. The DNA for the CDR3 is TGTGCCAGCTCACAGCCAAAAGAGACCCAGTACTTC. Its translation is CASSQPKETQYF.

V gene TRBV24-1 combines with J gene TRBJ1-1, with D maybe TRBD1 (5 bases). Germline V gene lookup returns CDR1 KGHDR and CDR2 SFDVKD. This CDR3 is built from 12 residues. With 4 bases removed from V and 11 bases from J, the gap between germline ends came to 13 bases. This CDR3 reads CATSDGPGVAFF. The DNA for the CDR3 is TGTGCCACCAGTGACGGGCCGGGGGTTGCTTTCTTT.

The chain is built from TRBV6-1 and TRBJ2-7, with D possibly being TRBD2 (5 bases). The V gene lost 3 bases and the J gene lost 0 bases, with 9 bases spanning the gap. This CDR3 has 14 residues. The V gene's germline CDR1 is MNHNS and CDR2 SASEGT. CDR3 nucleotides: TGTGCCAGCAGTGATCGACTACTCTCCTACGAGCAGTACTTC. It specifies CASSDRLLSYEQYF.

This clone was detected once. The CDR3 loop reads CASSLWSASGGYTF. Here the CDR3 DNA reads TGTGCCAGCAGCTTGTGGTCCGCGTCGGGTGGCTACACCTTC. The chain links TRBV5-5 to TRBJ1-2; D is undetermined. This CDR3 is built from 14 residues. The germline CDR1 and CDR2 sequences are SGHKS and YYEKEE (reference sequence). The V gene lost 1 base and the J gene lost 7 bases, with 14 bases spanning the gap. Full variable domain (missing parts from reference TRBV5-5 and TRBJ1-2): DAGVTQSPTHLIKTRGQQVTLRCSPISGHKSVSWYQQVLGQGPQFIFQYYEKEERGRGNFPDRFSARQFPNYSSELNVNALLLGDSALYLCASSLWSASGGYTFGSGTRLTVV.

The genes are TRBV18 and TRBJ1-5; TRBD1 aligns across 7 bases. The V segment lost 3 bases and the J segment 0 bases; nucleotides outside the gene matches: 5. The CDR3 has 16 residues. Germline V gene lookup returns CDR1 KGHSH and CDR2 LQKENI. Written as DNA, the CDR3 is TGTGCCAGCTCACCTGGGACAGCCGATAGCAATCAGCCCCAGCATTTT. Its translation: CASSPGTADSNQPQHF. The full variable domain, its missing parts supplied by reference TRBV18 and TRBJ1-5, is NAGVMQNPRHLVRRRGQEARLRCSPMKGHSHVYWYRQLPEEGLKFMVYLQKENIIDESGMPKERFSAEFPKEGPSILRIQQVVRGDSAAYFCASSPGTADSNQPQHFGDGTRLSIL.

The rearrangement joins TRBV5-1 to TRBJ1-2; no firm D call. The CDR3 is made up of 13 amino acids. The germline V gene encodes CDR1 SGHRS and CDR2 YFSETQ. V dropped 5 bases and J dropped 0 bases, with 8 bases sitting between them. CDR3 sequence (DNA): TGCGCCAGCAGTACAGAAGCTAACTATGGCTACACCTTC. Its translation: CASSTEANYGYTF.

The rearrangement joins TRBV11-3 to TRBJ1-6, with 7 bases lining up with TRBD1. V lost 5 bases to trimming and J lost 0 bases; unmatched junction nucleotides: 10. This CDR3 comprises 18 residues. CDR1 is SGHNT and CDR2 is YENEEA in the germline V gene. The CDR3 sequence is CASSPSSNRGSYNSPLHF. The DNA for the CDR3 is TGTGCCAGCAGCCCCTCATCGAACAGGGGCTCCTATAATTCACCCCTCCACTTT.

V gene TRBV2 combines with J gene TRBJ1-3; D possibly corresponds to TRBD1 (6 bases). Germline V gene lookup returns CDR1 SNHLY and CDR2 FYNNEI. CDR3 size: 14 residues. The V end lost 9 bases, the J end lost 0 bases, and 12 bases lay between the germline ends. The CDR3 spells CASGGPISGNTIYF. As DNA, the CDR3 is TGTGCCAGTGGGGGCCCGATCTCTGGAAACACCATATATTTT.

This clone was observed a handful of times. CDR3 loop: CASSFSGTGDMEQYF. DNA for the CDR3: TGTGCCAGCAGCTTCTCCGGGACAGGGGACATGGAGCAGTACTTC. The genes are TRBV7-9 and TRBJ2-7; TRBD1 matches 10 bases. The CDR3 is 15 residues long. Looked up from germline, CDR1 is SEHNR and CDR2 is FQNEAQ (reference sequence). V shed 3 bases and J 7 bases; nucleotides not matched to a gene: 9.

The genes are TRBV19 and TRBJ2-1; 7 nucleotides match TRBD2. Germline lookup yields CDR1 LNHDA and CDR2 SQIVND (reference sequence). V lost 3 bases, J lost 2 bases, and 4 bases stayed unmatched. CDR3 size: 15 residues. The DNA for the CDR3 is TGTGCCAGTAGTATTGAGGGACTACCCTACAATGAGCAGTTCTTC. It specifies CASSIEGLPYNEQFF. The full variable domain, completed using reference TRBV19 and TRBJ2-1, is DGGITQSPKYLFRKEGQNVTLSCEQNLNHDAMYWYRQDPGQGLRLIYYSQIVNDFQKGDIAEGYSVSREKKESFPLTVTSAQKNPTAFYLCASSIEGLPYNEQFFGPGTRLTVL.

The chain combines TRBV29-1 with TRBJ1-6; D uncertain. Germline CDR1 is SQVTM and CDR2 is ANQGSEA. This CDR3 comprises 13 residues. The ends were cut back, 4 bases at V and 8 bases at J, with 12 bases in the middle. The CDR3 coding sequence is TGCAGCGTTGGCCGGGAGCCCGATTCACCCCTCCACTTT. Residues: CSVGREPDSPLHF.

This clone was counted between two and nine times. This same CDR3 is encoded by further DNA sequences in the sample. The CDR3 DNA reads as TGCAGTGCTAGAAGCGGGTTCGAGCAGTACTTC. It specifies CSARSGFEQYF. The genes are TRBV20-1 and TRBJ2-7; D may be TRBD2 (6 bases). V lost 2 bases and J 6 bases, leaving 8 bases between the germline ends. Germline lookup yields CDR1 DFQATT and CDR2 SNEGSKA (reference sequence). The CDR3 length is 11 residues.